This TCR beta chain was identified during a study of T cell responses to AZD1222 COVID-19 vaccine. Regarding this clone: The target antigen is unknown.

Notes on the study in general: Just a handful of people given AZD1222 tested seropositive at baseline.

V gave up 6 bases and J gave up 3 bases, with 10 bases separating them. Looked up from germline, CDR1 is MDHEN and CDR2 is SYDVKM. The CDR3 totals 13 residues. The data were produced by immunoSEQ multiplex PCR, yet TCRdb's version contains in-frame clones alone and is incomplete. This sample has fewer than 150,000 clones, with around 89% found just once. This TCR derives from an adult who received the AZD1222 COVID-19 vaccine. This rearrangement joins TRBV28 to TRBJ2-3; tentatively, D is TRBD2 (5 bases). The sequencing here drew on peripheral blood, taken 28 days after the second AZD1222 dose. The CDR3 bases are TGTGCCAGCAGGTTACCGGGGACAGATACGCAGTATTTT. The encoded protein is CASRLPGTDTQYF.